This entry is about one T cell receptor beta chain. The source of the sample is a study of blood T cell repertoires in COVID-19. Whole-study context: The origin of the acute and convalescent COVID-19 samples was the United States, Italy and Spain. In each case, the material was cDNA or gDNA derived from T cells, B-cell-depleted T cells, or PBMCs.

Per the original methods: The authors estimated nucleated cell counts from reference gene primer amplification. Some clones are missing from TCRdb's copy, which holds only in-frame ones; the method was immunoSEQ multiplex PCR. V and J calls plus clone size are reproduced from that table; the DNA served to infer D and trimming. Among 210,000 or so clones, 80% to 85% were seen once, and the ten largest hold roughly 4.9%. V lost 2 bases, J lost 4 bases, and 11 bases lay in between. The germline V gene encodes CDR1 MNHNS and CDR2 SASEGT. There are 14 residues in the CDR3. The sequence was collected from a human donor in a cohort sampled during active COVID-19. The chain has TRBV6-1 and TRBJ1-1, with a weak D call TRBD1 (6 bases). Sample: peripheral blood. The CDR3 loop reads CASSEQGRSTEAFF. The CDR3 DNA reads TGTGCCAGCAGTGAACAGGGGAGAAGCACTGAAGCTTTCTTT.